These T cell receptor beta chains were read from a single sample in a study of T-cell reconstitution after alpha-beta-depleted transplantation in children. TCRdb ran MiXCR on the PCR reads and lists one entry per CDR3 protein. The profile shows 250,000 to 300,000 distinct CDR3 sequences, roughly 7.8% of them singletons. The sample was peripheral blood, taken 360 days after TCRalphabeta/CD19-depleted stem cell transplant. The source of these receptors is a female patient aged 2-9 years who had a stem cell transplant for Fanconi anemia, so the T cells may come from the graft donor. Each CDR3 is given with its conserved first and last residue. The D gene is left open where the match is weak. Rows give clone size only sometimes, using once, few, many, or a class for an expanded clone.

V	J	size	D	CDR3	DNA
TRBV5-1	TRBJ2-1	many	TRBD1	CASSPQGARYNEQFF	TGCGCCAGCAGCCCTCAGGGGGCAAGGTACAATGAGCAGTTCTTC
TRBV5-1	TRBJ2-3	many	.	CASSSPYTDTQYF	TGCGCCAGCAGCTCCCCTTACACAGATACGCAGTATTTT
TRBV2	TRBJ1-5	many	.	CASSEMGDQPQHF	TGTGCCAGCAGTGAAATGGGAGATCAGCCCCAGCATTTT
TRBV7-3	TRBJ2-2	few	.	CASSSKEYTGELFF	TGTGCCAGCAGCTCTAAAGAGTACACCGGGGAGCTGTTTTTT
TRBV24-1	TRBJ2-5	.	.	CATSDLVQETQYF	TGTGCCACCAGTGATTTGGTACAAGAGACCCAGTACTTC
TRBV5-1	TRBJ1-1	few	.	CASSLEYSVTEAFF	TGCGCCAGCAGCTTGGAGTATTCGGTCACTGAAGCTTTCTTT
TRBV4-2	TRBJ2-1	many	TRBD2	CASSQLAGRDEQFF	TGTGCCAGCAGCCAATTAGCGGGAAGGGATGAGCAGTTCTTC
TRBV5-1	TRBJ1-1	many	.	CASSLQQNTEAFF	TGCGCCAGCAGCTTGCAGCAGAACACTGAAGCTTTCTTT
TRBV5-1	TRBJ2-1	few	.	CASSYSPPHSYNEQFF	TGCGCCAGCAGCTATTCTCCACCTCACTCATACAATGAGCAGTTCTTC
TRBV25-1	TRBJ2-2	medium-sized	.	CASSERGIGELFF	TGTGCCAGCAGTGAAAGGGGTATCGGGGAGCTGTTTTTT
TRBV18	TRBJ2-2	.	.	CASSQGTAGGELFF	TGTGCCAGCTCACAAGGGACCGCCGGCGGGGAGCTGTTTTTT
TRBV2	TRBJ2-7	many	TRBD2	CASSEALAGGSDEQYF	TGTGCCAGCAGTGAAGCGCTAGCGGGAGGATCCGACGAGCAGTACTTC
TRBV5-1	TRBJ2-1	many	TRBD2	CASSLKRGFYNEQFF	TGCGCCAGCAGCTTGAAGCGGGGATTCTACAATGAGCAGTTCTTC
TRBV19	TRBJ2-1	few	.	CASSMFPPEQFF	TGTGCCAGTAGTATGTTCCCCCCAGAGCAGTTCTTC
TRBV5-1	TRBJ1-1	many	.	CASTLGGMNTEAFF	TGCGCCAGCACCTTAGGGGGGATGAACACTGAAGCTTTCTTT
TRBV12-3/TRBV12-4	TRBJ1-1	many	.	CASSRQGWDTEAFF	TGTGCCAGCAGTAGACAAGGTTGGGACACTGAAGCTTTCTTT
TRBV24-1	TRBJ2-7	many	.	CATSEADSASYEQYF	TGTGCCACCAGTGAGGCGGACAGCGCCAGCTACGAGCAGTACTTC
TRBV2	TRBJ1-5	many	TRBD1	CASSSDRGSQPQHF	TGTGCCAGCAGTTCGGACAGGGGGTCTCAGCCCCAGCATTTT
TRBV5-4	TRBJ1-1	few	.	CASSSQAGKAFF	TGTGCCAGCAGCTCCCAAGCTGGGAAAGCTTTCTTT
TRBV5-1	TRBJ2-3	many	TRBD2	CASSYGLALTDTQYF	TGCGCCAGCAGCTATGGACTAGCGTTGACAGATACGCAGTATTTT
TRBV5-1	TRBJ2-7	many	TRBD2	CASSRGLAGDLRTYEQYF	TGCGCCAGCAGCCGCGGACTAGCGGGAGATCTTAGGACCTACGAGCAGTACTTC
TRBV11-2	TRBJ2-3	many	.	CASSLNPQASSWDTQYF	TGTGCCAGCAGCTTAAATCCCCAGGCTAGCTCATGGGATACGCAGTATTTT
TRBV27	TRBJ2-5	few	TRBD2	CASSSSGGAETQYF	TGTGCCAGCAGTTCCAGCGGGGGGGCGGAGACCCAGTACTTC
TRBV7-2	TRBJ2-5	many	.	CASSPRLVQETQYF	TGTGCCAGCAGCCCGAGACTAGTTCAAGAGACCCAGTACTTC
TRBV27	TRBJ2-2	many	TRBD1	CASSRDRGDTGELFF	TGTGCCAGCAGTCGAGACAGGGGGGACACCGGGGAGCTGTTTTTT
TRBV11-1	TRBJ2-5	.	.	CASSTTRTGGTQYF	TGTGCCAGCAGCACTACACGGACTGGAGGGACCCAGTACTTC
TRBV7-8	TRBJ2-1	.	TRBD2	CASSLERGENNEQFF	TGTGCCAGCAGCTTAGAGCGGGGGGAAAACAATGAGCAGTTCTTC
TRBV10-1	TRBJ2-7	many	.	CASSVGPAEGEQYF	TGCGCCAGCAGTGTGGGACCGGCCGAGGGAGAGCAGTACTTC
TRBV3-1	TRBJ2-5	few	TRBD1	CASSLRDRGETQYF	TGTGCCAGCAGCCTCCGGGACAGGGGAGAGACCCAGTACTTC
TRBV5-1	TRBJ1-4	many	TRBD1	CASSLPGQGVNEKLFF	TGCGCCAGCAGCTTGCCAGGACAGGGAGTTAATGAAAAACTGTTTTTT
TRBV11-2	TRBJ1-3	few	TRBD1	CASSPTDREAGNTIYF	TGTGCCAGCAGCCCTACAGACAGGGAGGCTGGAAACACCATATATTTT
TRBV6-1	TRBJ1-5	many	.	CASSEDPYSNQPQHF	TGTGCCAGCAGTGAAGACCCCTATAGCAATCAGCCCCAGCATTTT
TRBV6-1	TRBJ1-3	.	.	CASKTASGNTIYF	TGTGCCAGCAAGACAGCCTCTGGAAACACCATATATTTT
TRBV29-1	TRBJ2-2	many	TRBD2	CSVRGGRGTGELFF	TGCAGCGTTAGGGGCGGGAGGGGAACCGGGGAGCTGTTTTTT
TRBV20-1	TRBJ1-5	.	.	CSARAGGYNQPQHF	TGCAGTGCTAGAGCGGGAGGGTACAATCAGCCCCAGCATTTT